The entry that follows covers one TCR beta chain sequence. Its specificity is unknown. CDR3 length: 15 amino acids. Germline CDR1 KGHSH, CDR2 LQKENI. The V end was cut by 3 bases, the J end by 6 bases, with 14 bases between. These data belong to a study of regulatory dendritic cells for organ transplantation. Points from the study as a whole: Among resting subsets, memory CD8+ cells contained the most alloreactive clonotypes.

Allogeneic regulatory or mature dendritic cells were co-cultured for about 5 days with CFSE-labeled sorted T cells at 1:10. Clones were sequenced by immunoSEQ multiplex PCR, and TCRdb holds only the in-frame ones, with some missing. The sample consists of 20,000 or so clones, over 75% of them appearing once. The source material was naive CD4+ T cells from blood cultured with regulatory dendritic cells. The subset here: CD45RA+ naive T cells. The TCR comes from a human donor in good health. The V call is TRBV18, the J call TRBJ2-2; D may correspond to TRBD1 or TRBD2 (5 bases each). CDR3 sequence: CASSPGTDVAGELFF. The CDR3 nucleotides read TGTGCCAGCTCACCCGGGACGGACGTTGCCGGGGAGCTGTTTTTT.